Following are 8 T cell receptor beta chains from one sample sequenced in a study of blood T cell repertoires in COVID-19. The data were produced by immunoSEQ multiplex PCR, yet TCRdb's version contains in-frame clones alone and is incomplete. The sample includes about 140,000 clones, 84% of them seen just once. Material for sequencing was PBMCs or T cells enriched from blood (not recorded which). Receptors were obtained from a woman aged 18-29 years who had been exposed to COVID-19.

This chain links TRBV5-1 with TRBJ2-7; maybe TRBD1 (5 bases). V lost 2 bases and J lost 4, with 7 bases in between. This CDR3 is built from 12 residues. Germline V lookup: CDR1 SGHRS, CDR2 YFSETQ. The CDR3 loop is CASSFDSYEQYF. The CDR3 DNA is TGCGCCAGCAGCTTTGACAGTTACGAGCAGTACTTC.

The chain carries TRBV7-9 and TRBJ1-4; the D gene is possibly TRBD1 (5 bases). The V and J ends lost 3 bases and 8 bases respectively, with 13 bases between them. Germline V CDR1 and CDR2: SEHNR, FQNEAQ (reference sequence). This CDR3 spans 14 amino acids. The CDR3 coding sequence is TGTGCCAGCAGCTTCTCGCCGCGGGGGGAAAAACTGTTTTTT. Translated: CASSFSPRGEKLFF.

The chain is built from TRBV6-5 and TRBJ2-7; D is uncertain. This CDR3 spans 16 amino acids. Germline CDR1 is MNHEY and CDR2 is SVGAGI. V lost 2 bases to trimming and J lost 0 bases, with 14 bases between them. CDR3 region: CASSYPSSKNSYEQYF. CDR3 DNA: TGTGCCAGCAGTTACCCCTCCAGTAAAAACTCCTACGAGCAGTACTTC.

This clone showed up just once. The chain employs TRBV28 and TRBJ1-4; weak D call: TRBD1 (5 bases). The germline V and J ends were trimmed by 3 bases and 8 bases, with 13 bases remaining between them. The V gene's germline CDR1 is MDHEN and CDR2 SYDVKM. The CDR3 covers 14 residues. CDR3 nucleotides: TGTGCCAGCAGTTTGGCAGGGATACGAGAAAAACTGTTTTTT. Protein sequence: CASSLAGIREKLFF.

This clone was seen just once. V and J are TRBV30 and TRBJ1-1, with 7 nucleotides matching TRBD1. The V and J ends lost 2 bases and 6 bases, in that order; junction bases with no gene match: 6. The germline gives CDR1 GTSNPN, CDR2 SVGIG (reference sequence). The length of the CDR3 is 13 residues. CDR3 in amino acids: CAWSNSDRSEAFF. For the CDR3, the DNA is TGTGCCTGGAGTAACTCGGACAGGTCTGAAGCTTTCTTT.

This chain uses TRBV5-1 with TRBJ2-1, with TRBD2 identical over 7 bases. Per germline, CDR1 SGHRS and CDR2 YFSETQ. The CDR3 contains 15 residues. J was trimmed by 6 bases and V by 0 bases; bases with no gene match: 6. The CDR3 coding sequence is TGCGCCAGCAGCTTGGGGGCTAGCGGCGGCAATGAGCAGTTCTTC. Protein sequence: CASSLGASGGNEQFF. Full variable domain (rest looked up from reference TRBV5-1 and TRBJ2-1): KAGVTQTPRYLIKTRGQQVTLSCSPISGHRSVSWYQQTPGQGLQFLFEYFSETQRNKGNFPGRFSGRQFSNSRSEMNVSTLELGDSALYLCASSLGASGGNEQFFGPGTRLTVL.

The V call is TRBV2, the J call TRBJ1-2, with D uncertain. V lost 5 bases and J lost 4, with 17 bases in between. Germline V gene lookup returns CDR1 SNHLY and CDR2 FYNNEI. The CDR3 loop spans 15 amino acids. CDR3: CASSKKVHWAYGYTF. The CDR3 bases are TGTGCCAGCAGTAAGAAAGTACATTGGGCCTATGGCTACACCTTC.

V is TRBV27 and J is TRBJ2-1, with D hard to call. Germline-derived CDR1 and CDR2 are MNHEY and SMNVEV (reference sequence). This CDR3 comprises 16 residues. V was shortened by 0 bases and J by 0 bases, with 9 bases between the two germline ends. The CDR3 is CASSLSLLNSYNEQFF. The CDR3 DNA reads TGTGCCAGCAGTTTATCGTTACTAAACTCCTACAATGAGCAGTTCTTC.